Here is one TCR beta chain with its context. The antigen remains undetermined. The sample originates from a study of cytomegalovirus exposure and HLA in healthy donors. Assay used: immunoSEQ multiplex PCR; TCRdb lists only in-frame clones, some missing. The repertoire holds some 140,000 clones, with 86% as singletons. The V gene lost 5 bases and the J gene lost 4 bases, with 11 bases spanning the gap. The CDR3 has 13 amino acids. Findings of the study overall: The study designated over 150 TCR beta chains cytomegalovirus-associated. In vitro checks showed that a few CMV-associated chains really do target CMV antigens. A later analysis found first-cohort TCR clusters tended to co-occur in the 130 or so validation repertoires.

Sample: PBMCs. The gene calls are TRBV6-7 and TRBJ2-5; D is possibly TRBD2 (6 bases). TRBV6-7 is annotated as an ORF whose role is uncertain. The clonotype originates from a man aged 18 to 29 in good health and CMV-seronegative. The CDR3 DNA follows: TGTGCCAGCAGTCCCAGACTAGTAGAGACCCAGTACTTC. Its protein product is CASSPRLVETQYF.